Each of the 17 T cell receptor beta chains below was sequenced from the same sample in a study of cytomegalovirus exposure and HLA in healthy donors. This PCR relied on a set of 60 Vbeta primers and 13 Jbeta primers. Clones were read by immunoSEQ multiplex PCR, and TCRdb kept only the in-frame ones, dropping some. In the table there are around 130,000 clones, 80% of which are singletons. The sequencing input was PBMCs. These receptors were obtained from a man between 25 and 39 years old in good health and CMV-seronegative.

This chain uses TRBV2 with TRBJ1-2; D is perhaps TRBD1 (5 bases). The CDR3 consists of 11 residues. The ends were cut back, 7 bases at V and 8 bases at J, with 11 bases in the middle. The germline gives CDR1 SNHLY, CDR2 FYNNEI. CDR3 residues: CASTQGGGYTF. For the CDR3, the DNA is TGTGCCAGCACCCAGGGCGGCGGCTACACCTTC.

J is TRBJ1-1 and V is TRBV7-2; tentative D call: TRBD1 (6 bases). CDR1 and CDR2 (germline): SGHTA, FQGNSA. V was pared by 6 bases and J by 6 bases, with 14 bases between. The CDR3 is 13 residues long. The DNA of the CDR3 is TGTGCCAGCAGATCACAGGGAATGGCTGAAGCTTTCTTT. It is translated as CASRSQGMAEAFF.

This clone was recorded only once. The gene calls are TRBV15 and TRBJ1-5; no reliable D call. CDR1 and CDR2 from the germline V gene are LNHNV and YYDKDF (reference sequence). Trimming cost V 2 bases and J 2 bases, with 10 bases left between them. The CDR3 has 15 residues. The CDR3 DNA reads TGTGCCACCAGCAGATGGGAGGTAGGCAATCAGCCCCAGCATTTT. It translates to CATSRWEVGNQPQHF.

The chain combines TRBV6-5 with TRBJ2-5; 7 nucleotides agree with TRBD1. With 10 bases clipped from V and 2 bases from J, the junction kept 4 bases outside the gene matches. CDR1 MNHEY and CDR2 SVGAGI come from the germline V gene. The CDR3 sequence is 12 residues long. The CDR3 loop is CATRDRQETQYF. CDR3 sequence (DNA): TGTGCCACCCGGGACAGACAAGAGACCCAGTACTTC.

This rearrangement joins TRBV6-1 to TRBJ2-7, with 7 bases fitting TRBD1. Germline trimming cut 10 bases from V and 0 bases from J; bases unmatched to any gene: 12. The CDR3 runs 15 residues. Germline V CDR1 and CDR2: MNHNS, SASEGT. The CDR3 here is CAIYDPGQLSYEQYF. The CDR3 DNA is TGTGCCATCTATGACCCGGGACAGCTCTCCTACGAGCAGTACTTC.

The genes are TRBV27 and TRBJ2-5; 11 positions match TRBD2. The CDR3 runs to 15 residues. V lost 6 bases and J lost 0; bases outside the gene matches: 3. The germline V gene has CDR1 MNHEY and CDR2 SMNVEV (reference sequence). Here the CDR3 reads CASRGLAGYQETQYF. In nucleotides, the CDR3 is TGTGCCAGCAGAGGACTAGCGGGCTACCAAGAGACCCAGTACTTC.

The chain employs TRBV18 and TRBJ2-7, with TRBD2 as a possible D gene (6 bases). The CDR3 runs to 14 residues. Trimming took off 0 bases at V and 2 bases at J, with 8 bases between the two ends. Germline values: CDR1 KGHSH, CDR2 LQKENI. This CDR3 is CASSPPAGPYEQYF. In DNA form, the CDR3 reads TGTGCCAGCTCACCACCGGCGGGACCCTACGAGCAGTACTTC. Full variable domain (rest looked up from reference TRBV18 and TRBJ2-7): NAGVMQNPRHLVRRRGQEARLRCSPMKGHSHVYWYRQLPEEGLKFMVYLQKENIIDESGMPKERFSAEFPKEGPSILRIQQVVRGDSAAYFCASSPPAGPYEQYFGPGTRLTVT.

This clone has just one count. The chain combines TRBV7-2 with TRBJ2-3; maybe TRBD2 (5 bases). Germline CDR1 and CDR2: SGHTA and FQGNSA. V was clipped by 2 bases and J by 6 bases, with 9 bases between them. This CDR3 comprises 13 residues. CDR3 in DNA: TGTGCCAGCAGCTTAAGAGGGTGGGATACGCAGTATTTT. Protein: CASSLRGWDTQYF. The whole variable domain, filled in from reference TRBV7-2 and TRBJ2-3, reads GAGVSQSPSNKVTEKGKDVELRCDPISGHTALYWYRQSLGQGLEFLIYFQGNSAPDKSGLPSDRFSAERTGGSVSTLTIQRTQQEDSAVYLCASSLRGWDTQYFGPGTRLTVL.

The chain carries TRBV6-1 and TRBJ1-1, with no clear D. Germline V gene sequence: CDR1 MNHNS, CDR2 SASEGT. The V gene lost 6 bases and the J gene lost 4 bases, with 9 bases spanning the gap. The CDR3 sequence is 12 residues long. Written as DNA, the CDR3 is TGTGCCAGCAGCTTCCGGGGCACTGAAGCTTTCTTT. Protein: CASSFRGTEAFF.

V is TRBV18 and J is TRBJ1-2; the D gene is possibly TRBD1 (6 bases). V lost 3 bases, J lost 5 bases, and 13 bases lay in between. There are 14 residues in the CDR3. CDR1 KGHSH and CDR2 LQKENI come from the germline V gene. The CDR3 sequence is CASSPPGQLYGYTF. The CDR3, as DNA: TGTGCCAGCTCACCGCCCGGACAGCTATATGGCTACACCTTC.

The V and J genes are TRBV6-1 and TRBJ1-3; possible D gene TRBD1, 6 bases. Germline V lookup: CDR1 MNHNS, CDR2 SASEGT. CDR3 length: 15 amino acids. Trimming removed 6 bases at V and 0 bases at J, with 12 bases between. CDR3 loop: CASSLGQSSGNTIYF. In DNA form, the CDR3 reads TGTGCCAGCAGCTTAGGACAGAGCTCTGGAAACACCATATATTTT.

This clone was detected only a few times. This chain uses TRBV6-1 with TRBJ1-5; 8 bases agree with TRBD1. V shed 8 bases, J shed 6 bases, and the junction held 9 bases outside the gene matches. This CDR3 has 14 amino acids. CDR1 and CDR2 (germline): MNHNS, SASEGT. CDR3 DNA: TGTGCCAGCCACTTAGACAGGGGAACTCAGCCCCAGCATTTT. It yields the protein CASHLDRGTQPQHF.

DNA for the CDR3: TGTGCCAGCAGTGAGACACAGGGGGGCTTCTACGAGCAGTACTTC. It specifies CASSETQGGFYEQYF. The chain recombines TRBV6-1 with TRBJ2-7; 8 nucleotides align to TRBD1. The ends lost 3 bases at V and 3 bases at J; junction bases unmatched: 7. The CDR3 is 15 amino acids. Germline loops: CDR1 MNHNS, CDR2 SASEGT.

The sample holds one count of this clone. The rearrangement uses TRBV6-5 and TRBJ2-3; D gene uncertain. In germline, CDR1 is MNHEY, CDR2 SVGAGI. V was pared by 5 bases and J by 0 bases, with 6 bases between. This CDR3 contains 13 residues. The CDR3 protein is CASSEASTDTQYF. CDR3 sequence (DNA): TGTGCCAGCAGTGAAGCAAGCACAGATACGCAGTATTTT.

The chain uses TRBV2 and TRBJ2-2; 9 bases fit TRBD2. The germline V gene encodes CDR1 SNHLY and CDR2 FYNNEI. The CDR3 extends over 19 amino acids. V lost 6 bases, J lost 4 bases, and 18 bases stayed unmatched. Here the CDR3 reads CASRRRPAGGIGGTGELFF. Here the CDR3 DNA reads TGTGCCAGCAGGCGGCGGCCTGCGGGGGGGATCGGCGGCACCGGGGAGCTGTTTTTT.

The chain couples TRBV5-5 to TRBJ1-1; no reliable D call. The V and J ends lost 4 bases and 0 bases respectively, with 10 bases between them. The germline CDR1 and CDR2 sequences are SGHKS and YYEKEE (reference sequence). CDR3 length: 14 amino acids. The CDR3 DNA sequence: TGTGCCAGCAGCCGCCTAGTGCTGAACACTGAAGCTTTCTTT. It translates to CASSRLVLNTEAFF.

The chain has TRBV5-8 and TRBJ1-3; D unclear. Germline CDR1 is SGHTS and CDR2 is YDEGEE. Trimming took 2 bases from V and 0 from J, leaving 3 bases between them. This CDR3 has 13 amino acids. CDR3 protein: CASSFNSGNTIYF. CDR3 nucleotides: TGTGCCAGCAGCTTTAACTCTGGAAACACCATATATTTT.